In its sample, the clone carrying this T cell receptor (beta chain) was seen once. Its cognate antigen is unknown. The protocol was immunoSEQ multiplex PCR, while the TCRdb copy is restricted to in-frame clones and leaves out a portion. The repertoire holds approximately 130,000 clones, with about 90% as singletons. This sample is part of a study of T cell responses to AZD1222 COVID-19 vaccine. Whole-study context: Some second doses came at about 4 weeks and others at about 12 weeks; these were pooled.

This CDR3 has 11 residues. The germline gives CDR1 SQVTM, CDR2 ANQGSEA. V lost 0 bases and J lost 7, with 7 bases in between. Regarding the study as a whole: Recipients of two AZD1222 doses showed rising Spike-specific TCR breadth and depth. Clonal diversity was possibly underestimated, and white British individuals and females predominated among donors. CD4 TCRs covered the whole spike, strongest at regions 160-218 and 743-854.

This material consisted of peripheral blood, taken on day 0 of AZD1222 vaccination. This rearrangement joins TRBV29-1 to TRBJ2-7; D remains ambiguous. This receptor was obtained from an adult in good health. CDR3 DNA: TGCAGCGTTGAAGATCTTGGTGAGCAGTACTTC. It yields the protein CSVEDLGEQYF.